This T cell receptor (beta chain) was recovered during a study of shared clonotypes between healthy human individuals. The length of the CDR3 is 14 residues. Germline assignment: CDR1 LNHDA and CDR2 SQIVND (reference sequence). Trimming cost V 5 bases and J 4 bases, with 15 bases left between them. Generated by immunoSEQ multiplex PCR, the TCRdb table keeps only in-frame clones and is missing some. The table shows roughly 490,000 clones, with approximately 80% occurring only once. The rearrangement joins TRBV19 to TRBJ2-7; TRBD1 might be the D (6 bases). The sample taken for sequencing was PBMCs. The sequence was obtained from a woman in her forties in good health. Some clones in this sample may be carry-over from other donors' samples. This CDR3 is CASSSQGRGYEQYF. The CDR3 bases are TGTGCCAGTAGTTCACAGGGTCGGGGATACGAGCAGTACTTC.